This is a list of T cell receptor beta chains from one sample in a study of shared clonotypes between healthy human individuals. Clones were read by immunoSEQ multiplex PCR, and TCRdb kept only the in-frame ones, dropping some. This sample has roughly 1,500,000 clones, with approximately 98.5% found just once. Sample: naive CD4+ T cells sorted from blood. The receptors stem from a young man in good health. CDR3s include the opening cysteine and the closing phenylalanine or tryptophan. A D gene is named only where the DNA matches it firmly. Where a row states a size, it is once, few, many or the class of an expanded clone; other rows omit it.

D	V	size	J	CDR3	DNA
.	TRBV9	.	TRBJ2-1	CASSDGPAGNEQFF	TGTGCCAGCAGTGATGGCCCAGCGGGCAATGAGCAGTTCTTC
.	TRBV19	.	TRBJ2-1	CASSISPPISYNEQFF	TGTGCCAGTAGTATAAGTCCCCCTATTTCCTACAATGAGCAGTTCTTC
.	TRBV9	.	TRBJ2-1	CASSVEGRGEQFF	TGTGCCAGCAGCGTAGAGGGACGGGGTGAGCAGTTCTTC
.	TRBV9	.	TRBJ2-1	CASSPRGVASYNEQFF	TGTGCCAGCAGTCCTAGAGGCGTAGCCTCCTACAATGAGCAGTTCTTC
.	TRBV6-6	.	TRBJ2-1	CASRRQANEQFF	TGTGCCAGCAGGAGACAGGCTAATGAGCAGTTCTTC
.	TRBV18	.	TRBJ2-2	CASSPYRQQNTGELFF	TGTGCCAGCTCACCATATCGGCAGCAGAACACCGGGGAGCTGTTTTTT
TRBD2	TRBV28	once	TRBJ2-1	CASSPSGTSGREYEQFF	TGTGCCAGCAGTCCGTCCGGGACTAGCGGGAGAGAGTATGAGCAGTTCTTC
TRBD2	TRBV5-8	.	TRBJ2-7	CASSLGLAGGYEQYF	TGTGCCAGCAGCTTAGGACTAGCGGGGGGCTACGAGCAGTACTTC
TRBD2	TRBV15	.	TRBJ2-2	CATSRVRLAGVLNTGELFF	TGTGCCACCAGCAGAGTGCGGCTAGCGGGAGTCTTGAACACCGGGGAGCTGTTTTTT
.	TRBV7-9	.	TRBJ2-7	CASSRGGWGLVDEQYF	TGTGCCAGCAGCCGAGGAGGTTGGGGGCTGGTGGACGAGCAGTACTTC
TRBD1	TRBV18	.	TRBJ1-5	CASSQDRGHQPQHF	TGTGCCAGCTCACAGGACAGGGGTCATCAGCCCCAGCATTTT
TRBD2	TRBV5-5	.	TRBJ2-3	CASSPAVLAGDTDTQYF	TGTGCCAGCAGCCCCGCGGTTCTAGCGGGAGACACAGATACGCAGTATTTT
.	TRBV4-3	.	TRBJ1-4	CASSQDRIISTNEKLFF	TGCGCCAGCAGCCAAGATCGAATCATTTCAACTAATGAAAAACTGTTTTTT
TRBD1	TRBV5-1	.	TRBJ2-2	CASSQGQGLTGELFF	TGCGCCAGCAGCCAGGGACAGGGTCTCACCGGGGAGCTGTTTTTT
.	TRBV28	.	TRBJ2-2	CASSLLPTNTGELFF	TGTGCCAGCAGTTTACTCCCCACGAACACCGGGGAGCTGTTTTTT
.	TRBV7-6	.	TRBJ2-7	CASSLTSGESYEQYF	TGTGCCAGCAGCTTAACCTCAGGGGAATCCTACGAGCAGTACTTC
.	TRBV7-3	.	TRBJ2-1	CASSLIPRQGYYNEQFF	TGTGCCAGCAGCTTAATCCCCAGGCAGGGGTACTACAATGAGCAGTTCTTC
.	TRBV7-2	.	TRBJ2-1	CASSLRGSLGNEQFF	TGTGCCAGCAGCTTACGAGGGAGCCTCGGTAATGAGCAGTTCTTC
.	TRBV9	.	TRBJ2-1	CASSVPSGRGEQFF	TGTGCCAGCAGCGTACCATCTGGTAGGGGTGAGCAGTTCTTC
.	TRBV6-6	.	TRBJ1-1	CASSPSSGSMNTEAFF	TGTGCCAGCAGTCCCAGCAGTGGGTCTATGAACACTGAAGCTTTCTTT
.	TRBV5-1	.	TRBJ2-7	CASSPRQDNSYEQYF	TGCGCCAGCAGTCCCCGACAGGATAATTCCTACGAGCAGTACTTC